This paragraph covers one TCR beta chain sequence. Germline V gene lookup returns CDR1 WSHSY and CDR2 SAAADI. The CDR3 has 14 amino acids. Between the trimmed V and J ends, which lost 0 bases and 1 base, there was a span of 7 bases. TCRdb keeps only in-frame clones here, not all; method: immunoSEQ multiplex PCR. Among 250,000 or so clones, 88% were seen once, and the ten largest hold 1.3% to 1.5%. This specimen belongs to a study of blood T cell repertoires in COVID-19. The receptor was derived from a man older than 75 with acute or convalescent COVID-19. J is TRBJ2-7 and V is TRBV10-2; D is ambiguous. The sample consisted of peripheral blood. The CDR3 spells CASSESANSYEQYF. Here the CDR3 DNA reads TGCGCCAGCAGTGAGTCGGCAAATTCCTACGAGCAGTACTTC.